This is a list of T cell receptor beta chains from one sample in a study of CD8+CD57+ T cells in acquired aplastic anemia. TCRdb analysed the reads with MiXCR anew, one entry per CDR3 protein. This sample has 95,000 to 150,000 distinct CDR3 sequences; approximately 36% occur once, and the top ten carry 2.6%. The sample taken for sequencing was sorted CD4+, CD8+, or CD8+CD57+ T cells (not recorded which) from PBMCs. The source of these receptors is a human donor with aplastic anemia. Each CDR3 is given with its conserved first and last residue. The order of the fields is J gene, V gene, D gene, clone size, CDR3 protein, CDR3 DNA. The D gene is left open where the match is weak. The size entry is marked missing in some rows and otherwise reads once, few, many or a size class.

J: TRBJ1-2; V: TRBV19; D: NA; size: many; CDR3: CASSQRSRTNYGYTF; DNA: TGTGCCAGTAGTCAAAGGTCGCGGACTAACTATGGCTACACCTTC
J: TRBJ2-2; V: TRBV2; D: TRBD2; size: NA; CDR3: CASSRTSGDAGELFF; DNA: TGTGCCAGCAGTCGGACTAGCGGGGACGCCGGGGAGCTGTTTTTT
J: TRBJ2-2; V: TRBV10-3; D: TRBD2; size: NA; CDR3: CASREGSNTGELFF; DNA: TGTGCCAGCAGGGAGGGGTCGAACACCGGGGAGCTGTTTTTT
J: TRBJ1-1; V: TRBV10-3; D: TRBD1; size: many; CDR3: CAISGQGDKRMNTEAFF; DNA: TGTGCCATCAGTGGACAGGGGGACAAACGGATGAACACTGAAGCTTTCTTT
J: TRBJ1-5; V: TRBV12-3/TRBV12-4; D: NA; size: many; CDR3: CASNNREGQPQHF; DNA: TGTGCCAGCAATAACAGGGAGGGGCAGCCCCAGCATTTT
J: TRBJ1-6; V: TRBV19; D: NA; size: NA; CDR3: CASSTVGTTSPLHF; DNA: TGTGCCAGTAGTACCGTAGGGACAACTTCACCCCTCCACTTT
J: TRBJ2-3; V: TRBV2; D: NA; size: NA; CDR3: CASSGQESDTQYF; DNA: TGTGCCAGCAGCGGGCAGGAGTCAGATACGCAGTATTTT
J: TRBJ2-2; V: TRBV14; D: NA; size: few; CDR3: CASSQDKATNTGELFF; DNA: TGTGCCAGCAGCCAAGACAAAGCCACGAACACCGGGGAGCTGTTTTTT
J: TRBJ2-3; V: TRBV25-1; D: NA; size: many; CDR3: CASSEGKSGGLKNTQYF; DNA: TGTGCCAGCAGTGAAGGCAAGTCAGGGGGACTGAAAAATACGCAGTATTTT
J: TRBJ1-1; V: TRBV10-1; D: NA; size: many; CDR3: CASSEGVSTEAFF; DNA: TGCGCCAGCAGTGAAGGGGTGAGCACTGAAGCTTTCTTT
J: TRBJ1-5; V: TRBV7-2; D: NA; size: many; CDR3: CASSPRTEGQPQHF; DNA: TGTGCCAGCAGCCCGCGGACAGAGGGGCAGCCCCAGCATTTT
J: TRBJ1-6; V: TRBV11-3; D: TRBD1; size: NA; CDR3: CASNSGDRAGSPLHF; DNA: TGTGCCAGCAACTCCGGGGACAGGGCGGGTTCACCCCTCCACTTT
J: TRBJ2-3; V: TRBV3-1; D: TRBD2; size: NA; CDR3: CASSQGLAGGLNTDTQYF; DNA: TGTGCCAGCAGCCAAGGGCTAGCGGGGGGACTTAACACAGATACGCAGTATTTT
J: TRBJ2-1; V: TRBV10-3; D: TRBD2; size: NA; CDR3: CAISRTSGGANEQFF; DNA: TGTGCCATCAGTCGGACTAGCGGGGGGGCGAATGAGCAGTTCTTC
J: TRBJ2-2; V: TRBV3-1; D: NA; size: few; CDR3: CASSQRRTGTRGELFF; DNA: TGTGCCAGCAGCCAACGTCGAACAGGGACACGGGGGGAGCTGTTTTTT
J: TRBJ2-1; V: TRBV2; D: NA; size: NA; CDR3: CASSPGLGDEQFF; DNA: TGTGCCAGCTCACCAGGTTTGGGCGATGAGCAGTTCTTC
J: TRBJ1-4; V: TRBV24-1; D: NA; size: NA; CDR3: CATSDPRGQEGEKLFF; DNA: TGTGCCACCAGTGACCCTCGAGGTCAAGAAGGCGAAAAACTGTTTTTT
J: TRBJ1-2; V: TRBV10-3; D: TRBD1; size: NA; CDR3: CVISEARGSGNTF; DNA: TGTGTCATCAGTGAGGCCAGGGGGTCTGGAAACACCTTC
J: TRBJ1-6; V: TRBV6-1; D: NA; size: many; CDR3: CASSPSLSYNSPLHF; DNA: TGTGCCAGCAGCCCATCACTCTCCTATAATTCACCCCTCCACTTT
J: TRBJ1-2; V: TRBV19; D: NA; size: many; CDR3: CASSQGGYGYTF; DNA: TGTGCCAGTAGCCAGGGAGGATATGGCTACACCTTC
J: TRBJ1-4; V: TRBV4-2; D: TRBD1; size: NA; CDR3: CASSQDKGQGHEKLFF; DNA: TGTGCCAGCAGCCAAGATAAGGGACAGGGCCATGAAAAACTGTTTTTT
J: TRBJ1-6; V: TRBV12-3/TRBV12-4; D: NA; size: many; CDR3: CASSLTRTNSPLHF; DNA: TGTGCCAGCAGTCTTACACGGACTAATTCACCCCTCCACTTT
J: TRBJ1-1; V: TRBV20-1; D: NA; size: NA; CDR3: CSAPRRGGRNTEAFF; DNA: TGCAGTGCCCCCCGGCGGGGGGGGAGGAACACTGAAGCTTTCTTT
J: TRBJ1-4; V: TRBV15; D: TRBD1; size: NA; CDR3: CATSRDPGQKDEKLFF; DNA: TGTGCCACCAGCAGAGATCCGGGACAGAAGGATGAAAAACTGTTTTTT
J: TRBJ1-5; V: TRBV19; D: NA; size: many; CDR3: CASTRRDINQPQHF; DNA: TGTGCCAGTACCCGGCGGGACATTAATCAGCCCCAGCATTTT
J: TRBJ1-2; V: TRBV7-9; D: NA; size: many; CDR3: CASSPPRDGYTF; DNA: TGTGCCAGCAGCCCTCCCAGGGATGGCTACACCTTC
J: TRBJ1-2; V: TRBV9; D: NA; size: many; CDR3: CASSVGAGPYGYTF; DNA: TGTGCCAGCAGCGTAGGTGCAGGGCCCTATGGCTACACCTTC
J: TRBJ1-2; V: TRBV20-1; D: NA; size: many; CDR3: CSARDRVYYGYTF; DNA: TGCAGTGCTAGAGACCGCGTATATTATGGCTACACCTTC
J: TRBJ1-5; V: TRBV2; D: NA; size: NA; CDR3: CASSDRGRQETQHF; DNA: TGTGCCAGCAGTGACAGAGGGCGCCAAGAGACCCAGCATTTT
J: TRBJ2-2; V: TRBV9; D: NA; size: many; CDR3: CASSVPAGAGTGELFF; DNA: TGTGCCAGCAGCGTACCGGCGGGGGCAGGAACCGGGGAGCTGTTTTTT
J: TRBJ1-2; V: TRBV6-1; D: NA; size: many; CDR3: CASSRGMDYGYTF; DNA: TGTGCCAGCAGTAGGGGTATGGACTATGGCTACACCTTC
J: TRBJ1-5; V: TRBV28; D: TRBD1; size: NA; CDR3: CASSPADRDQPQHF; DNA: TGTGCCAGCAGCCCGGCCGACAGGGATCAGCCCCAGCATTTT
J: TRBJ2-3; V: TRBV6-2/TRBV6-3; D: NA; size: NA; CDR3: CASSYGTQVGTDTQYF; DNA: TGTGCCAGCAGTTACGGGACCCAAGTGGGCACAGATACGCAGTATTTT
J: TRBJ1-3; V: TRBV5-4; D: NA; size: few; CDR3: CASSLTGPITGNTIYF; DNA: TGTGCCAGCAGCTTGACGGGCCCGATCACTGGAAACACCATATATTTT
J: TRBJ1-4; V: TRBV5-6; D: NA; size: NA; CDR3: CACTQEPGHGDEKLFF; DNA: TGTGCCTGCACCCAAGAGCCGGGACACGGGGATGAAAAACTGTTTTTT
J: TRBJ2-7; V: TRBV19; D: TRBD1; size: NA; CDR3: CASSIFYRGNDYEQYF; DNA: TGTGCCAGTAGTATATTCTACAGGGGGAATGATTACGAGCAGTACTTC
J: TRBJ2-1; V: TRBV2; D: TRBD1; size: NA; CDR3: CASSEVRQGQFF; DNA: TGTGCCAGCAGTGAAGTGAGACAGGGGCAGTTCTTC
J: TRBJ2-7; V: TRBV19; D: TRBD1; size: NA; CDR3: CATSDSGTGFHEQYF; DNA: TGTGCCACCAGTGATTCGGGGACAGGGTTCCACGAGCAGTACTTC
J: TRBJ1-3; V: TRBV6-1; D: TRBD1; size: NA; CDR3: CASSGQGDTIYF; DNA: TGTGCCAGCAGCGGACAGGGGGACACCATATATTTT
J: TRBJ2-7; V: TRBV10-2; D: TRBD1; size: few; CDR3: CASSESAGGSYEQYF; DNA: TGCGCCAGCAGTGAGTCGGCAGGGGGCTCGTACGAGCAGTACTTC
J: TRBJ1-1; V: TRBV14; D: TRBD1; size: many; CDR3: CASSRRLGQGTAEAFF; DNA: TGTGCCAGCAGCCGACGGTTGGGACAGGGGACCGCTGAAGCTTTCTTT
J: TRBJ1-1; V: TRBV12-5; D: NA; size: NA; CDR3: CASVPDGEQAEAFF; DNA: TGTGCTAGTGTCCCAGACGGGGAGCAGGCTGAGGCTTTCTTT
J: TRBJ2-5; V: TRBV20-1; D: NA; size: many; CDR3: CSVLTLKQGETQYF; DNA: TGCAGTGTCCTTACCCTCAAGCAGGGGGAGACCCAGTACTTC
J: TRBJ1-1; V: TRBV27; D: NA; size: NA; CDR3: CASRESTASNTEAFF; DNA: TGTGCCAGCAGGGAGTCGACTGCCTCGAACACTGAAGCTTTCTTT
J: TRBJ1-2; V: TRBV24-1; D: NA; size: many; CDR3: CATSESFRDYGYTF; DNA: TGTGCCACCAGTGAATCCTTCAGGGACTATGGCTACACCTTC
J: TRBJ1-4; V: TRBV2; D: NA; size: NA; CDR3: CASKSQINEKLFF; DNA: TGTGCCAGCAAATCGCAGATTAATGAAAAACTGTTTTTT
J: TRBJ2-7; V: TRBV24-1; D: NA; size: NA; CDR3: CATSDRPGRGRYEQYF; DNA: TGTGCCACCAGTGATAGGCCCGGGAGAGGTAGGTACGAGCAGTACTTC
J: TRBJ1-1; V: TRBV9; D: NA; size: many; CDR3: CASSAHPGVGTEAFF; DNA: TGTGCCAGCAGCGCCCATCCAGGGGTCGGCACTGAAGCTTTCTTT
J: TRBJ1-2; V: TRBV2; D: NA; size: few; CDR3: CASSVMGQGFGYTF; DNA: TGTGCCAGCAGTGTCATGGGGCAGGGATTTGGCTACACCTTC
J: TRBJ1-6; V: TRBV7-9; D: NA; size: NA; CDR3: CASSRTRSPLHF; DNA: TGTGCCAGCAGCCGGACTCGTTCACCCCTCCACTTT
J: TRBJ2-3; V: TRBV7-2; D: NA; size: many; CDR3: CASSLATGYPDTQYF; DNA: TGTGCCAGCAGCTTAGCAACAGGGTACCCAGATACGCAGTATTTT
J: TRBJ1-6; V: TRBV6-1; D: TRBD1; size: many; CDR3: CASRLTGEAYNSPLHF; DNA: TGTGCCAGCAGGCTGACAGGGGAGGCCTATAATTCACCCCTCCACTTT
J: TRBJ1-1; V: TRBV30; D: NA; size: many; CDR3: CAWSAEGNTEAFF; DNA: TGTGCCTGGAGTGCAGAGGGGAACACTGAAGCTTTCTTT
J: TRBJ2-5; V: TRBV6-1; D: NA; size: many; CDR3: CASNGGSQETQYF; DNA: TGTGCCAGCAACGGGGGATCCCAAGAGACCCAGTACTTC
J: TRBJ2-7; V: TRBV10-3; D: NA; size: many; CDR3: CAISEGGAGDEQYF; DNA: TGTGCCATCAGTGAGGGGGGGGCAGGAGACGAGCAGTACTTC
J: TRBJ1-4; V: TRBV2; D: TRBD1; size: many; CDR3: CASRGQGGMGGEKLFF; DNA: TGTGCCAGCCGCGGACAGGGAGGTATGGGAGGGGAAAAACTGTTTTTT
J: TRBJ2-2; V: TRBV7-9; D: NA; size: many; CDR3: CASSFGANTGELFF; DNA: TGTGCCAGCAGCTTTGGAGCGAACACCGGGGAGCTGTTTTTT
J: TRBJ2-7; V: TRBV7-2; D: NA; size: NA; CDR3: CASSLVLATGEQYF; DNA: TGTGCCAGCAGCTTGGTTCTAGCTACGGGCGAGCAGTACTTC
J: TRBJ1-1; V: TRBV29-1; D: NA; size: NA; CDR3: CSVVSDITEAFF; DNA: TGCAGCGTTGTATCGGACATCACTGAAGCTTTCTTT